These 13 T cell receptor beta chains came from one sample sequenced in a study of OX40 agonist ivuxolimab in advanced cancers. Method: immunoSEQ multiplex PCR; TCRdb's copy keeps in-frame clones and lacks some. The sample shows about 73,000 clones, 80% to 90% of them seen only once. Sample: CD4+ or CD8+ T cells sorted from blood, taken in a trial of the OX40 agonist ivuxolimab. Source of these receptors: an adult with an advanced solid tumor such as melanoma, head and neck, liver or kidney cancer.

The rearrangement uses TRBV19 and TRBJ1-5, with D tentatively TRBD1 (6 bases). Trimming shortened V by 7 bases and J by 2 bases, and 12 bases separated the two germline ends. The CDR3 has 14 residues. Germline V gene sequence: CDR1 LNHDA, CDR2 SQIVND (reference sequence). CDR3 nucleotides: TGTGCCAGTACCTCAGGGGCCCGCAATCAGCCCCAGCATTTT. Protein: CASTSGARNQPQHF.

In this sample, this clone turned up once. V and J are TRBV7-9 and TRBJ2-3, with TRBD1 matching over 8 bases. V shed 2 bases, J shed 0 bases, and the junction held 10 bases outside the gene matches. Germline CDR1 reads SEHNR; CDR2 reads FQNEAQ (reference sequence). The CDR3 contains 18 residues. In DNA, the CDR3 is TGTGCCAGCAGCTTACCGAAAACGCACAGGGGGAGCACAGATACGCAGTATTTT. As protein: CASSLPKTHRGSTDTQYF.

V usage is TRBV7-9 and J usage is TRBJ2-3; D is ambiguous. CDR1 and CDR2 from the germline V gene are SEHNR and FQNEAQ (reference sequence). The CDR3 has 16 residues. The V end was cut by 2 bases, the J end by 1 base, with 13 bases between. The CDR3 region is CASSLLSPVGTDTQYF. Written as DNA, the CDR3 is TGTGCCAGCAGCTTATTGAGTCCGGTGGGCACAGATACGCAGTATTTT.

Turning to this clone: The junction does not match germline at one end; this may be a read error. The chain is built from TRBV7-7 and TRBJ2-2; D not resolved. Germline V gene sequence: CDR1 SSHAT, CDR2 FNYEAQ (reference sequence). This CDR3 comprises 14 residues. The CDR3 loop reads CASSPGPNTGELFF. The CDR3 DNA is TGTGCTAGCAGCCCCGGCCCGAACACCGGGGAGCTGTTTTTT.

The rearrangement uses TRBV7-2 and TRBJ1-2; 11 positions agree with TRBD1. The CDR3 runs 13 residues. Per the germline V gene, CDR1 is SGHTA and CDR2 is FQGNSA. The junction had 3 bases not matched to a gene; V was cut back by 4 bases and J by 8 bases. CDR3 bases: TGTGCCAGCAGCTGGGACAGGGGGGTGGGCTACACCTTC. It translates to CASSWDRGVGYTF.

The V call is TRBV4-3, the J call TRBJ2-7, with D maybe TRBD2 (6 bases). Trimming took 0 bases from V and 0 from J, leaving 12 bases between them. Germline loops: CDR1 LGHNA, CDR2 YSLEER. The CDR3 has 16 residues. For the CDR3, the DNA is TGCGCCAGCAGCCAAGATATGGGACTTAGCTCCTACGAGCAGTACTTC. The encoded protein is CASSQDMGLSSYEQYF.

The gene calls are TRBV15 and TRBJ1-6; 7 nucleotides match TRBD1. The CDR3 extends over 18 amino acids. Germline trimming cut 2 bases from V and 5 bases from J; bases unmatched to any gene: 12. Germline CDR1 is LNHNV and CDR2 is YYDKDF (reference sequence). DNA for the CDR3: TGTGCCACCAGCAGACATATTAAGTCGACAGGGAATAATTCACCCCTCCACTTT. Encoded protein: CATSRHIKSTGNNSPLHF.

The V and J genes are TRBV7-8 and TRBJ2-1; perhaps TRBD1 as D (6 bases). V was cut by 5 bases and J by 6 bases, with 23 bases left in between. CDR3 length: 17 residues. The germline CDR1 and CDR2 sequences are SGHVS and FQNEAQ. CDR3 in DNA: TGTGCCAGCAGCCCAAAAGCAGGGGCCGGAGGAGCCAATGAGCAGTTCTTC. Translated, it gives CASSPKAGAGGANEQFF.

V usage is TRBV9 and J usage is TRBJ1-3; 8 bases align to TRBD1. This CDR3 comprises 15 residues. Germline CDR1 reads SGDLS; CDR2 reads YYNGEE. The V and J ends lost 0 bases and 2 bases, in that order; junction bases with no gene match: 1. The CDR3 bases are TGTGCCAGCAGCGTAGGACAGGGGACTGGAAACACCATATATTTT. Amino acid sequence: CASSVGQGTGNTIYF.

The chain is built from TRBV7-2 and TRBJ2-5, with unresolved D. The J call may be in error: the DNA end matches TRBJ2-7 better. This CDR3 spans 15 amino acids. Germline values: CDR1 SGHTA, CDR2 FQGNSA. The DNA for the CDR3 is TGTGCCAGCAGCTTAGGTACCTTAATCTCCTACGAGCAGTACTTC. The encoded protein is CASSLGTLISYEQYF.

The V gene is TRBV7-2, the J gene TRBJ2-7, with D perhaps TRBD1 (5 bases). V was trimmed by 5 bases and J by 0 bases, leaving 8 bases between them. The CDR3 is 13 residues long. Per the germline V gene, CDR1 is SGHTA and CDR2 is FQGNSA. The CDR3 loop is CASSTDSSYEQYF. The CDR3 nucleotides read TGTGCCAGCAGCACAGACAGCTCCTACGAGCAGTACTTC.

The chain has TRBV19 and TRBJ2-2, with D possibly being TRBD2 (6 bases). The CDR3 contains 14 residues. Germline CDR1 LNHDA, CDR2 SQIVND (reference sequence). The V and J ends lost 6 bases and 1 base respectively, with 9 bases between them. CDR3 coding DNA: TGTGCCAGTAGCCTGGGGGGGAACACCGGGGAGCTGTTTTTT. Protein sequence: CASSLGGNTGELFF.

The rearrangement links TRBV6-1 to TRBJ2-3; no reliable D call. Deletions cut 1 base from V and 2 bases from J, with 10 bases between. The germline V gene encodes CDR1 MNHNS and CDR2 SASEGT. This CDR3 spans 15 amino acids. This CDR3 reads CASSEDYPNTDTQYF. The CDR3 DNA sequence: TGTGCCAGCAGTGAAGATTACCCAAACACAGATACGCAGTATTTT.